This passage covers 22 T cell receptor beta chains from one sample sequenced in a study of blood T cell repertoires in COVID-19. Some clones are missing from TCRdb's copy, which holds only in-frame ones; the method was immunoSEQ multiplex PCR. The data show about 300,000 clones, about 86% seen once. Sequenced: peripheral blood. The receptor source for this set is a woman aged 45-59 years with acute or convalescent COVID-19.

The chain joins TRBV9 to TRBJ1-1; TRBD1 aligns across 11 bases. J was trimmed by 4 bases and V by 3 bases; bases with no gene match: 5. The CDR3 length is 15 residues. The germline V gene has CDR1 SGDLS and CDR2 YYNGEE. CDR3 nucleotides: TGTGCCAGCAGCGGGACAGGGGGCTCCGGCACTGAAGCTTTCTTT. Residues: CASSGTGGSGTEAFF.

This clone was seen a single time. The CDR3 loop is CAWSVLAVSTDTQYF. The CDR3 nucleotides are TGTGCCTGGAGTGTCCTAGCGGTGAGCACAGATACGCAGTATTTT. This chain joins TRBV30 and TRBJ2-3, with 7 bases matching TRBD2. The CDR3 has 15 amino acids. Germline CDR1 and CDR2: GTSNPN and SVGIG (reference sequence). V dropped 0 bases and J dropped 0; count of bases not matched to a gene: 3.

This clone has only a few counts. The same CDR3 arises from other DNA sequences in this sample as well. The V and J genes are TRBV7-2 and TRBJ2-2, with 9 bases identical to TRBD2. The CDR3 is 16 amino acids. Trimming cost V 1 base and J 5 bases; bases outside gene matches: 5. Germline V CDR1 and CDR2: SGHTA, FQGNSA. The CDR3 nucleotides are TGTGCCAGCAGCTTAGATGCGGGAGGGACAACCGGGGAGCTGTTTTTT. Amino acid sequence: CASSLDAGGTTGELFF. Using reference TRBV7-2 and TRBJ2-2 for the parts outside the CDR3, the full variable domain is GAGVSQSPSNKVTEKGKDVELRCDPISGHTALYWYRQSLGQGLEFLIYFQGNSAPDKSGLPSDRFSAERTGGSVSTLTIQRTQQEDSAVYLCASSLDAGGTTGELFFGEGSRLTVL.

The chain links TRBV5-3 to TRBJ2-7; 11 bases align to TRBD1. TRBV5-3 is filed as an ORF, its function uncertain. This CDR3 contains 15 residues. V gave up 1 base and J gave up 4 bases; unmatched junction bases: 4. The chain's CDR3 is CARSLCRDRGYEQYF. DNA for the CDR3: TGTGCCAGAAGCTTGTGCAGGGACAGGGGGTACGAGCAGTACTTC.

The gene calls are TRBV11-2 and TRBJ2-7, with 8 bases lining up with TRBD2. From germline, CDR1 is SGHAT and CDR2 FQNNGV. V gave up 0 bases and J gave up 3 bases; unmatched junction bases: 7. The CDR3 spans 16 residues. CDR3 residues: CASSLDRWRGVYEQYV. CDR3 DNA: TGTGCCAGCAGCTTAGATCGCTGGCGGGGGGTCTACGAGCAGTACGTC.

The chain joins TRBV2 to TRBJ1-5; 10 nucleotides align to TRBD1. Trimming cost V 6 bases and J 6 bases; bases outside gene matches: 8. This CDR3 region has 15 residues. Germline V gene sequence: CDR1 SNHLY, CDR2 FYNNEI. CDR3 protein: CASSMDRGESQPQHF. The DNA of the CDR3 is TGTGCCAGCAGCATGGACAGGGGGGAAAGTCAGCCCCAGCATTTT.

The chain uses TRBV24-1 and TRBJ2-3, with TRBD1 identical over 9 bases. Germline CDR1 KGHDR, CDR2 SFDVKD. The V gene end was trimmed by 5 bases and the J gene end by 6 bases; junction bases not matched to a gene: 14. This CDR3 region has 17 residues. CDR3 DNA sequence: TGTGCCACCAGTGTTCCCCCGGACAGGGGATTGGACGATACGCAGTATTTT. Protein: CATSVPPDRGLDDTQYF.

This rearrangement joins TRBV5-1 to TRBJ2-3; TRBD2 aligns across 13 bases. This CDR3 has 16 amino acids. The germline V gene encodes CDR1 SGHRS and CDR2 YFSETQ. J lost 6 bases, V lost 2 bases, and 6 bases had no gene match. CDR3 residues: CASSFGLAGDRDTQYF. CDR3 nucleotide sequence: TGCGCCAGCAGCTTCGGACTAGCGGGAGATAGGGATACGCAGTATTTT.

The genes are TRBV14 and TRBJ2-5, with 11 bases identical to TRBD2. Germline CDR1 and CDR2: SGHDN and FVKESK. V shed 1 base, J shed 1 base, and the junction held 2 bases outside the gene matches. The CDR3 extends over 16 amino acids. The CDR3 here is CASSQVLAGAQETQYF. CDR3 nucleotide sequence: TGTGCCAGCAGCCAAGTACTAGCGGGGGCCCAAGAGACCCAGTACTTC.

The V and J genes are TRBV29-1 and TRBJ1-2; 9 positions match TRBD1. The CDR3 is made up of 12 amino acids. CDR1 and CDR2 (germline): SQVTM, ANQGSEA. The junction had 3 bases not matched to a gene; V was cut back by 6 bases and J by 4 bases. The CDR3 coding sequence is TGCAGCGTACTGACAGGGGGCTATGGCTACACCTTC. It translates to CSVLTGGYGYTF.

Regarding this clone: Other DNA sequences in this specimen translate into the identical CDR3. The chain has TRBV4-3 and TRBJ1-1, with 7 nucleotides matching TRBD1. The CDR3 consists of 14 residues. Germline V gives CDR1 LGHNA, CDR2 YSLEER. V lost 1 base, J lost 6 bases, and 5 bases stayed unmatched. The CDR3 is CASSQGRQGPEAFF. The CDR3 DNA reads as TGCGCCAGCAGCCAAGGTAGACAGGGCCCTGAAGCTTTCTTT.

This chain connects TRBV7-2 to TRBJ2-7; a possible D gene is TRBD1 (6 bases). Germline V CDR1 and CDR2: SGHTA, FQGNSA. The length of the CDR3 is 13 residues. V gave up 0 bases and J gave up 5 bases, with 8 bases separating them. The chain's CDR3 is CASSLARGHEQYF. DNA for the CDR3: TGTGCCAGCAGCTTAGCCAGGGGCCACGAGCAGTACTTC.

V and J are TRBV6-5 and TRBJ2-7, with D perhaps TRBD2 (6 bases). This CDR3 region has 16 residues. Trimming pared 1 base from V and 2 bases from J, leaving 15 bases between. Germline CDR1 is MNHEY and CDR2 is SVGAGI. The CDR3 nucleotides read TGTGCCAGCAGTTACTACGACGGGACTGGTACCTACGAGCAGTACTTC. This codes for CASSYYDGTGTYEQYF.

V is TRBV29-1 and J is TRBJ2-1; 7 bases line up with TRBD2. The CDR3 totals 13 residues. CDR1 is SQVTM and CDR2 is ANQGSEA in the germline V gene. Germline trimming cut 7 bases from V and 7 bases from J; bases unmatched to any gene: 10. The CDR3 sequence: CSGATSVVNEQFF. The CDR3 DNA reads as TGCAGCGGAGCCACTAGCGTTGTAAATGAGCAGTTCTTC.

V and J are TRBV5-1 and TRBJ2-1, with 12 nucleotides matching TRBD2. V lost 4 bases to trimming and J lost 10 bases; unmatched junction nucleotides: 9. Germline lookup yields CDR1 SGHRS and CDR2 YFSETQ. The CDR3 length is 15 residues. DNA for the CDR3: TGCGCCAGCAGCGCTCCTAGCGGGGGGGCGGAAGAGCAGTTCTTC. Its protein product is CASSAPSGGAEEQFF.

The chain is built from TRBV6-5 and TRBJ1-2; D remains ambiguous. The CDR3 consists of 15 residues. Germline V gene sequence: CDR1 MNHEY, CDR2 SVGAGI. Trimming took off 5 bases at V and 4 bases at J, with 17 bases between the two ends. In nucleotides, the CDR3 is TGTGCCAGCAGTCCTTTACTGGAGTGGAGCTATGGCTACACCTTC. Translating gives CASSPLLEWSYGYTF.

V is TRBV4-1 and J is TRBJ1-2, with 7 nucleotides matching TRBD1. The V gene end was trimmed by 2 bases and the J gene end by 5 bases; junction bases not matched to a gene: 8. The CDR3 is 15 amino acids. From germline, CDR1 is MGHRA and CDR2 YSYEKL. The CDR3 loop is CASSQPTGTEYGYTF. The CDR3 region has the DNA TGCGCCAGCAGCCAACCTACCGGGACAGAGTATGGCTACACCTTC.

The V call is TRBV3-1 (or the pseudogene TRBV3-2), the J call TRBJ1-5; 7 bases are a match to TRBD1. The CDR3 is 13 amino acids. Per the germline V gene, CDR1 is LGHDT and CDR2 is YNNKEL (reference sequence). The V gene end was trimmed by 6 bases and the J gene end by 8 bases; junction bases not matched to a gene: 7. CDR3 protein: CASRKDRIKPQHF. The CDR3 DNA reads TGTGCCAGCAGAAAGGACAGGATAAAGCCCCAGCATTTT.

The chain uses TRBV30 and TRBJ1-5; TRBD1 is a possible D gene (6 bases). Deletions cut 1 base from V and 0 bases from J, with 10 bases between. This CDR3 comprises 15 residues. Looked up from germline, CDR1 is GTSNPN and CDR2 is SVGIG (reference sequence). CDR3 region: CAWSAGQFSNQPQHF. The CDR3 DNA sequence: TGTGCCTGGAGTGCAGGACAGTTTAGCAATCAGCCCCAGCATTTT.

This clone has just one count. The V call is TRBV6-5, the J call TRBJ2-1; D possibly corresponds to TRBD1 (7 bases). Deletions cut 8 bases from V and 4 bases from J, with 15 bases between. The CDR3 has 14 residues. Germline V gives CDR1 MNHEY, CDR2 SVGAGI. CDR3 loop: CASGQGGTYNEQFF. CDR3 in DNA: TGTGCCAGCGGTCAGGGGGGTACATACAATGAGCAGTTCTTC.

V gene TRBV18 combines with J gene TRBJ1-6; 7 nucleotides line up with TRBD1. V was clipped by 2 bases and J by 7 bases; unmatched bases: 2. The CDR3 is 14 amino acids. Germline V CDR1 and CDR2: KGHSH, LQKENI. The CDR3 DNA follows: TGTGCCAGCTCACCAGCCAGGGGGAATTCACCCCTCCACTTT. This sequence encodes CASSPARGNSPLHF. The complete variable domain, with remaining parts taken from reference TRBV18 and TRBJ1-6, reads NAGVMQNPRHLVRRRGQEARLRCSPMKGHSHVYWYRQLPEEGLKFMVYLQKENIIDESGMPKERFSAEFPKEGPSILRIQQVVRGDSAAYFCASSPARGNSPLHFGNGTRLTVT.

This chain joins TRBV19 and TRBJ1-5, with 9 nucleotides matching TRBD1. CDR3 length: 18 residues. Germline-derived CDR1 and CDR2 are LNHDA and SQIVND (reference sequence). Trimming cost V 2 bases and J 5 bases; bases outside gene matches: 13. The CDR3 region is CASSIFFRDRAQDQPQHF. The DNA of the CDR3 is TGTGCCAGTAGTATATTTTTCCGGGACAGGGCCCAAGATCAGCCCCAGCATTTT.